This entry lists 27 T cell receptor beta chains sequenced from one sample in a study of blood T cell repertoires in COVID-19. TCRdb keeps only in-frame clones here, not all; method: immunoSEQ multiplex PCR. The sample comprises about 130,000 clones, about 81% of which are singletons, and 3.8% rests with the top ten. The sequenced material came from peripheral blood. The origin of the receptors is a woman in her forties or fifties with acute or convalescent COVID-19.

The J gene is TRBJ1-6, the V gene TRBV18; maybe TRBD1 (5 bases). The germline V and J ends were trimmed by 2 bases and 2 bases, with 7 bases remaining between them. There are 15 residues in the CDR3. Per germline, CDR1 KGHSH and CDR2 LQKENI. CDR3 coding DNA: TGTGCCAGCTCACCATGGGGCGCCTATAATTCACCCCTCCACTTT. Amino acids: CASSPWGAYNSPLHF. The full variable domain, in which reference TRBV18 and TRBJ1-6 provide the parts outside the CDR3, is NAGVMQNPRHLVRRRGQEARLRCSPMKGHSHVYWYRQLPEEGLKFMVYLQKENIIDESGMPKERFSAEFPKEGPSILRIQQVVRGDSAAYFCASSPWGAYNSPLHFGNGTRLTVT.

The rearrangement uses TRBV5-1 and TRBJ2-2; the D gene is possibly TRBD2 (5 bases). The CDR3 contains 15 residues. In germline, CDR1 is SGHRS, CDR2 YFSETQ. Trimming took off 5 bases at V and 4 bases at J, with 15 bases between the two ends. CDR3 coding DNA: TGCGCCAGCAGTCTGAGGGCCTTGGGCACCGGGGAGCTGTTTTTT. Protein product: CASSLRALGTGELFF.

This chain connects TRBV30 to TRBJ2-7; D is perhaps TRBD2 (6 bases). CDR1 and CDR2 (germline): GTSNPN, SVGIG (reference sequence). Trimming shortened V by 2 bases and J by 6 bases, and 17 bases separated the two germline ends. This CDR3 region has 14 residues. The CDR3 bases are TGTGCCTGGAGTAAGAAGGCTAGCGTAGGCGAGCAGTACTTC. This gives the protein CAWSKKASVGEQYF.

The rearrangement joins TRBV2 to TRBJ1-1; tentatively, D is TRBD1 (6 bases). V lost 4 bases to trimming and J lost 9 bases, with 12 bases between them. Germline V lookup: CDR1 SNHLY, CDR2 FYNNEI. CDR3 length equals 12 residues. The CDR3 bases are TGTGCCAGCAGTGTTAGGGACATACAAGCTTTCTTT. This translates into CASSVRDIQAFF.

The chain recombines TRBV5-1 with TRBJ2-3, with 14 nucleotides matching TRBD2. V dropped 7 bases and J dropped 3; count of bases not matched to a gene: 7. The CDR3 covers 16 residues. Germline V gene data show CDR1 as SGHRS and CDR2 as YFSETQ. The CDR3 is CASSGTSGSLTDTQYF. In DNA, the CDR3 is TGCGCCAGCTCCGGGACTAGCGGGAGTCTTACAGATACGCAGTATTTT.

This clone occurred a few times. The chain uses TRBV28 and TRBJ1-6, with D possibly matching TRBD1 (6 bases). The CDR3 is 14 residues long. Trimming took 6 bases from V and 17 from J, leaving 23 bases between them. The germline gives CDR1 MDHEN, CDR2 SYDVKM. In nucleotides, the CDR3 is TGTGCCAGCAGCCTCGGGACAACCCCATCGAACATCCACTTT. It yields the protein CASSLGTTPSNIHF.

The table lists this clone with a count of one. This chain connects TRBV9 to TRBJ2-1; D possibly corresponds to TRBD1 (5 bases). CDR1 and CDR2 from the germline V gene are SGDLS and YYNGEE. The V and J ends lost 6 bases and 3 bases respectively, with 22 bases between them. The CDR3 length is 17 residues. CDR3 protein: CASTPYAVDRNYNEQFF. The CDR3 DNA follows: TGTGCCAGCACCCCCTACGCCGTTGACAGAAACTACAATGAGCAGTTCTTC.

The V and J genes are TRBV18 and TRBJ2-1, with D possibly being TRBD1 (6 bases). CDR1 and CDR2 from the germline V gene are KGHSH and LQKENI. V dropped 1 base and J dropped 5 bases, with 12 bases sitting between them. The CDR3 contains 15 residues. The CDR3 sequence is CASSPRISGDNEQFF. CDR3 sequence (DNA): TGTGCCAGCTCACCACGGATCTCAGGGGACAATGAGCAGTTCTTC. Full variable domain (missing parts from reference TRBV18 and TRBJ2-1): NAGVMQNPRHLVRRRGQEARLRCSPMKGHSHVYWYRQLPEEGLKFMVYLQKENIIDESGMPKERFSAEFPKEGPSILRIQQVVRGDSAAYFCASSPRISGDNEQFFGPGTRLTVL.

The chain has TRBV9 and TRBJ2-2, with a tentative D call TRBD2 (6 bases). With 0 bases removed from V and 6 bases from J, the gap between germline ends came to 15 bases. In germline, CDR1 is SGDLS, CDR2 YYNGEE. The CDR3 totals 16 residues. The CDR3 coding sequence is TGTGCCAGCAGCGTAGGTGGGCAGGGAGGCGCCGGGGAGCTGTTTTTT. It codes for CASSVGGQGGAGELFF.

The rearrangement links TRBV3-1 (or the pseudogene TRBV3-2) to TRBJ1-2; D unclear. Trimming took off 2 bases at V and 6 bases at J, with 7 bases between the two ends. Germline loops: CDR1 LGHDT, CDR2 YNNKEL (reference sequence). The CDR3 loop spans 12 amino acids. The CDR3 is CASSQNEDGYTF. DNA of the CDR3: TGTGCCAGCAGCCAAAATGAGGATGGCTACACCTTC.

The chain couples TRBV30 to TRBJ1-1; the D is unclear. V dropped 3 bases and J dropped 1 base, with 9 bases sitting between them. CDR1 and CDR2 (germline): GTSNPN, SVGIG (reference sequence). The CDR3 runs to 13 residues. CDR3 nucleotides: TGTGCCTGGAGGATGGGAGGGAACACTGAAGCTTTCTTT. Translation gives CAWRMGGNTEAFF.

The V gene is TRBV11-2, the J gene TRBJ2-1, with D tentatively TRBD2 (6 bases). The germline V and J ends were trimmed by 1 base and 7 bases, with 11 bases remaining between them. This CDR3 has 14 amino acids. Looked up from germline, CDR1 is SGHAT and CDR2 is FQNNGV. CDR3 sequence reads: CASSLAGVENEQFF. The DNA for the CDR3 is TGTGCCAGCAGCTTAGCGGGAGTGGAGAATGAGCAGTTCTTC. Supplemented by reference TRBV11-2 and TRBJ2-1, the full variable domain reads EAGVAQSPRYKIIEKRQSVAFWCNPISGHATLYWYQQILGQGPKLLIQFQNNGVVDDSQLPKDRFSAERLKGVDSTLKIQPAKLEDSAVYLCASSLAGVENEQFFGPGTRLTVL.

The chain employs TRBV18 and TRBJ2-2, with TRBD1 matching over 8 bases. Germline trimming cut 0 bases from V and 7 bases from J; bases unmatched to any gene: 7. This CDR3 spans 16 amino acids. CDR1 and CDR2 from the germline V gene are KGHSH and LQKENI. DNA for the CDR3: TGTGCCAGCTCACCACCCTTGACAGGGGAGGTCGGGGAGCTGTTTTTT. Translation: CASSPPLTGEVGELFF.

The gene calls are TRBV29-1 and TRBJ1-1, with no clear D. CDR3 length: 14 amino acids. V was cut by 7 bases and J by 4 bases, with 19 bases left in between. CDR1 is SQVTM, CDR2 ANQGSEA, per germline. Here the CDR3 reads CSAYGGGGSTEAFF. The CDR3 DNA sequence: TGCAGCGCCTATGGAGGCGGAGGATCCACTGAAGCTTTCTTT.

The CDR3 coding sequence is TGCGCCAGCAGCCTACAAATTAGGACAGCGAACTATGGCTACACCTTC. Translated, it gives CASSLQIRTANYGYTF. The V gene is TRBV4-1, the J gene TRBJ1-2; maybe TRBD1 (6 bases). The CDR3 has 16 residues. The V and J ends lost 4 bases and 2 bases respectively, with 17 bases between them. The germline V gene has CDR1 MGHRA and CDR2 YSYEKL.

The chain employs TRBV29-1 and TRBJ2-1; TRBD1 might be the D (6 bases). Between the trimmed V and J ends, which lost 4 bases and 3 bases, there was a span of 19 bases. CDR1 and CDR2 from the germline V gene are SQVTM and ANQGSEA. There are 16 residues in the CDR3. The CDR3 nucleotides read TGCAGCGTTGTGGTTGGGCAGGGGAATAACTACAATGAGCAGTTCTTC. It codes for CSVVVGQGNNYNEQFF.

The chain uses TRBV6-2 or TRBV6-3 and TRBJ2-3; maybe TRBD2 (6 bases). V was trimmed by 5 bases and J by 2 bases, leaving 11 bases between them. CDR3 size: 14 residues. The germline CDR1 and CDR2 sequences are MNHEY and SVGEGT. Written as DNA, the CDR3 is TGTGCCAGCAGTAGGACTACCGACACAGATACGCAGTATTTT. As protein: CASSRTTDTDTQYF.

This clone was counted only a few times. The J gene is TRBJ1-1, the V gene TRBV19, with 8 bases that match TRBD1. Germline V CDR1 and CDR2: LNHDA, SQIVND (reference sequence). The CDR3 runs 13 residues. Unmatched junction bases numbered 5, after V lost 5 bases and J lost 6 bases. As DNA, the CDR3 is TGTGCCAGTAGTTTCGACAGGGGATCTGAAGCTTTCTTT. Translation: CASSFDRGSEAFF.

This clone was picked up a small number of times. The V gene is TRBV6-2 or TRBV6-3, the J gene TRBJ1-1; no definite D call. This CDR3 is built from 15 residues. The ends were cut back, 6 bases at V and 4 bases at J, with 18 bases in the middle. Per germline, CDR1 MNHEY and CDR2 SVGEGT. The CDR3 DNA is TGTGCCAGCAGCCTCCAGGCTCAGCTACTCACTGAAGCTTTCTTT. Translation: CASSLQAQLLTEAFF.

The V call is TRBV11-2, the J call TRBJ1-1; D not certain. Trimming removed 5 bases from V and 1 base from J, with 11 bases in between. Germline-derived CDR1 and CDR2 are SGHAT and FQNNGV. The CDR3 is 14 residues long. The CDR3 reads CASSPQNRNTEAFF. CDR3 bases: TGTGCCAGCAGCCCGCAAAACAGGAACACTGAAGCTTTCTTT.

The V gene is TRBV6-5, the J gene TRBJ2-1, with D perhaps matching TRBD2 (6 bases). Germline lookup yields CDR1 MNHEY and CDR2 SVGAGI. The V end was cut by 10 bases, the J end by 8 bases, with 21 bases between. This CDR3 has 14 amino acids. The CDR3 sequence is CATQLAAKSDEQFF. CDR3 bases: TGTGCCACGCAACTAGCCGCTAAAAGCGATGAGCAGTTCTTC.

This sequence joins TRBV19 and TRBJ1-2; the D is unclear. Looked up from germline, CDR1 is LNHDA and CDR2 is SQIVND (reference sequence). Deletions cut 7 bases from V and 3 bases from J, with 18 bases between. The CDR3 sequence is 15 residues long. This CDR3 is CASIGGNKLYYGYTF. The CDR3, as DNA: TGTGCCAGTATTGGAGGGAACAAATTGTACTATGGCTACACCTTC.

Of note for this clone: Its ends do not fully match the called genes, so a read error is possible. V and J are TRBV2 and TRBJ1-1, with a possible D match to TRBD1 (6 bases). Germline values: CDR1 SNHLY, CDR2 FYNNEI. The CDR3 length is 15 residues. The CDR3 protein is CASSELRGQGLASQF. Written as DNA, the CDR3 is TGTGCCAGCAGTGAATTAAGGGGACAAGGGTTGGCCAGCCAATTT.

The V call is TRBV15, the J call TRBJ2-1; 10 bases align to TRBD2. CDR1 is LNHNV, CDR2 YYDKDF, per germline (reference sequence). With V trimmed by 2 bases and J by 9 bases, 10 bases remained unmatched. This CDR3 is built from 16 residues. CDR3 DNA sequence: TGTGCCACCAGCAGACCTTCTAGCGGGAGATTCATTGAGCAGTTCTTC. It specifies CATSRPSSGRFIEQFF.

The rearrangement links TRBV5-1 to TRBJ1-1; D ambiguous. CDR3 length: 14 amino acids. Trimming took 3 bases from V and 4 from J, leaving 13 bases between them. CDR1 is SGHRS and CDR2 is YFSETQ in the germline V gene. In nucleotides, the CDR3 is TGCGCCAGCAGCTCGGGGAGAAGGAGCACTGAAGCTTTCTTT. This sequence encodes CASSSGRRSTEAFF.

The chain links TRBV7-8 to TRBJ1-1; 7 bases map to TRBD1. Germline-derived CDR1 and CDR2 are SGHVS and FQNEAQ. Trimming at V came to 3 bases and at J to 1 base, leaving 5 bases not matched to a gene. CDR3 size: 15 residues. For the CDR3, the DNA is TGTGCCAGCAGCTTGTTAACAGGGGCGAACACTGAAGCTTTCTTT. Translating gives CASSLLTGANTEAFF.

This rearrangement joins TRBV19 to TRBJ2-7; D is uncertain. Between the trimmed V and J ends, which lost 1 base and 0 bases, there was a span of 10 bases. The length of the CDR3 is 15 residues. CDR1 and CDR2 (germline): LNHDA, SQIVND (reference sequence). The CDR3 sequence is CASSIGHSPSYEQYF. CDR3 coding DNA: TGTGCCAGTAGTATAGGGCATTCTCCCTCCTACGAGCAGTACTTC.